One T cell receptor beta chain is described in this entry. Sequencing used immunoSEQ multiplex PCR; TCRdb keeps in-frame clones, though not all of them. Of some 96,000 clones detected, about 77% appear once; the ten largest clones hold roughly 31%. This sample was taken from a study of blood T cell repertoires in COVID-19. At the level of the study: Acute and convalescent COVID-19 samples came from the United States, Italy and Spain.

The CDR3 spans 17 residues. J lost 7 bases, V lost 5 bases, and 17 bases had no gene match. Per germline, CDR1 MDHEN and CDR2 SYDVKM. V is TRBV28 and J is TRBJ1-2; 9 bases fit TRBD1. The origin of this receptor is a man in his 70s with active or convalescent COVID-19. Sample: peripheral blood. The CDR3 spells CASSTLRDRDHISGYTF. The CDR3 region has the DNA TGTGCCAGCAGTACCCTTCGGGACAGGGATCATATCTCTGGCTACACCTTC.